Below, 30 T cell receptor beta chains from the same sample are listed, as sequenced in a study of blood T cell repertoires in COVID-19. Clones were sequenced by immunoSEQ multiplex PCR, and TCRdb holds only the in-frame ones, with some missing. The profile shows around 320,000 clones, roughly 86% of them singletons. Sequencing was carried out using peripheral blood. All receptors come from a woman in her twenties or thirties with COVID-19, enrolled during active disease.

The V and J genes are TRBV4-1 and TRBJ1-2; D is undetermined. Germline-derived CDR1 and CDR2 are MGHRA and YSYEKL. The CDR3 consists of 15 residues. The V and J ends lost 3 bases and 8 bases respectively, with 19 bases between them. CDR3 protein: CASSQEPGGGDGYTF. The CDR3 nucleotides are TGCGCCAGCAGCCAGGAGCCTGGTGGTGGTGACGGCTACACCTTC.

This clone was recorded once. V is TRBV7-8 and J is TRBJ1-5; possible D gene TRBD1, 6 bases. CDR1 is SGHVS and CDR2 is FQNEAQ in the germline V gene. Trimming stripped 0 bases from V and 5 bases from J, with 17 bases between. The CDR3 extends over 17 amino acids. The CDR3 loop is CASSLARRFRGDQPQHF. The CDR3 DNA reads as TGTGCCAGCAGCTTAGCTAGACGGTTCAGGGGCGATCAGCCCCAGCATTTT.

The chain recombines TRBV2 with TRBJ2-7, with D tentatively TRBD1 (6 bases). CDR1 is SNHLY and CDR2 is FYNNEI in the germline V gene. The CDR3 spans 12 residues. The V and J ends lost 5 bases and 6 bases respectively, with 11 bases between them. In DNA, the CDR3 is TGTGCCAGCAGTCCCGGGACACTCGAGCAGTACTTC. Translating it yields CASSPGTLEQYF.

This clone was counted only a few times. V and J are TRBV27 and TRBJ1-2; the D gene is possibly TRBD1 (6 bases). The V end lost 5 bases, the J end lost 1 base, and 11 bases lay between the germline ends. Germline V gives CDR1 MNHEY, CDR2 SMNVEV (reference sequence). This CDR3 contains 14 residues. CDR3 amino acids: CASSTNRVNYGYTF. Here the CDR3 DNA reads TGTGCCAGCAGTACAAACAGGGTTAACTATGGCTACACCTTC.

The rearrangement joins TRBV4-2 to TRBJ2-7; D may be TRBD2 (6 bases). V was pared by 2 bases and J by 0 bases, with 17 bases between. The length of the CDR3 is 17 residues. Germline V gives CDR1 LGHNA, CDR2 YNFKEQ. CDR3 residues: CASSQLPTILASYEQYF. CDR3 nucleotides: TGTGCCAGCAGCCAACTACCTACAATACTAGCCTCCTACGAGCAGTACTTC.

This chain joins TRBV28 and TRBJ2-7; D might be TRBD1 (5 bases). The germline V and J ends were trimmed by 6 bases and 4 bases, with 19 bases remaining between them. There are 15 residues in the CDR3. CDR1 is MDHEN and CDR2 is SYDVKM in the germline V gene. The CDR3 sequence: CASSYGRTLAYEQYF. The DNA for the CDR3 is TGTGCCAGCAGCTATGGACGGACACTCGCTTACGAGCAGTACTTC.

The chain couples TRBV19 to TRBJ2-5; 7 bases align to TRBD2. The CDR3 extends over 12 amino acids. The trim removed 11 bases at V and 4 bases at J, leaving 7 bases unmatched. In germline, CDR1 is LNHDA, CDR2 SQIVND (reference sequence). The CDR3 is CAEGRAGETQYF. DNA for the CDR3: TGTGCCGAGGGGAGGGCGGGAGAGACCCAGTACTTC.

V is TRBV5-1 and J is TRBJ1-4; possible D gene TRBD1, 5 bases. CDR1 is SGHRS and CDR2 is YFSETQ in the germline V gene. Trimming left V 0 bases short and J 3 bases short, with 9 bases between. This CDR3 has 15 amino acids. The CDR3 coding sequence is TGCGCCAGCAGCTTGGAGGGACTGGCTAATGAAAAACTGTTTTTT. It encodes CASSLEGLANEKLFF.

The chain has TRBV3-1 (or the pseudogene TRBV3-2) and TRBJ1-6; 11 bases line up with TRBD1. The trim removed 3 bases at V and 7 bases at J, leaving 8 bases unmatched. Looked up from germline, CDR1 is LGHDT and CDR2 is YNNKEL (reference sequence). This CDR3 region has 17 residues. The CDR3 reads CASSQAGTGGGNSPLHF. The DNA of the CDR3 is TGTGCCAGCAGCCAGGCTGGGACAGGGGGAGGGAATTCACCCCTCCACTTT.

The chain uses TRBV9 and TRBJ1-1, with D unresolved. The length of the CDR3 is 15 residues. V lost 0 bases and J lost 2, with 11 bases in between. Germline CDR1 is SGDLS and CDR2 is YYNGEE. CDR3 DNA sequence: TGTGCCAGCAGCGTAGGCCACAGCCCCAACACTGAAGCTTTCTTT. Its translation is CASSVGHSPNTEAFF.

This chain links TRBV7-2 with TRBJ2-1; 13 positions agree with TRBD2. CDR3 length equals 19 residues. Trimming at V came to 5 bases and at J to 6 bases, leaving 16 bases not matched to a gene. The V gene's germline CDR1 is SGHTA and CDR2 FQGNSA. The CDR3 DNA follows: TGTGCCAGCAGCCCAACTAGCGGGGGGGCCTGGGTTACTGTCAATGAGCAGTTCTTC. Translating gives CASSPTSGGAWVTVNEQFF. The variable domain in full, with the rest retrieved from reference TRBV7-2 and TRBJ2-1, is GAGVSQSPSNKVTEKGKDVELRCDPISGHTALYWYRQSLGQGLEFLIYFQGNSAPDKSGLPSDRFSAERTGGSVSTLTIQRTQQEDSAVYLCASSPTSGGAWVTVNEQFFGPGTRLTVL.

V and J are TRBV7-2 and TRBJ2-2; D uncertain. The germline V and J ends were trimmed by 5 bases and 0 bases, with 4 bases remaining between them. Per the germline V gene, CDR1 is SGHTA and CDR2 is FQGNSA. CDR3 length: 13 amino acids. Here the CDR3 reads CASSPANTGELFF. CDR3 bases: TGTGCCAGCAGCCCAGCGAACACCGGGGAGCTGTTTTTT.

The CDR3 here is CASSRGLALPTGELFF. CDR3 in DNA: TGCGCCAGCAGCAGGGGACTAGCGTTACCCACCGGGGAGCTGTTTTTT. The chain employs TRBV5-1 and TRBJ2-2; 10 bases map to TRBD2. This CDR3 comprises 16 residues. With 4 bases clipped from V and 4 bases from J, the junction kept 7 bases outside the gene matches. In germline, CDR1 is SGHRS, CDR2 YFSETQ.

The V and J genes are TRBV6-2 or TRBV6-3 and TRBJ2-1; D not certain. This CDR3 contains 13 residues. Germline V gene data show CDR1 as MNHEY and CDR2 as SVGEGT. V shed 4 bases and J shed 4 bases, with 8 bases lying between them. As DNA, the CDR3 is TGTGCCAGCAGTTCCAGATCGTACAATGAGCAGTTCTTC. Protein: CASSSRSYNEQFF.

The chain links TRBV6-5 to TRBJ2-3, with unresolved D. V lost 10 bases, J lost 3 bases, and 11 bases lay in between. Per the germline V gene, CDR1 is MNHEY and CDR2 is SVGAGI. The CDR3 extends over 12 amino acids. Here the CDR3 reads CAIHSRTDTQYF. The CDR3 coding sequence is TGTGCCATCCACTCACGAACAGATACGCAGTATTTT.

DNA of the CDR3: TGTGCCAGCAGTGAGAGGGCCAATGGCTACACCTTC. Translating gives CASSERANGYTF. The V gene is TRBV2, the J gene TRBJ1-2; D is uncertain. This CDR3 has 12 amino acids. CDR1 is SNHLY, CDR2 FYNNEI, per germline. The germline V and J ends were trimmed by 3 bases and 6 bases, with 8 bases remaining between them.

The chain joins TRBV7-9 to TRBJ2-7; 7 bases are a match to TRBD1. The CDR3 has 14 residues. V shed 6 bases and J 3 bases; nucleotides not matched to a gene: 8. The germline CDR1 and CDR2 sequences are SEHNR and FQNEAQ (reference sequence). CDR3 in amino acids: CASSPGTVFYEQYF. The DNA for the CDR3 is TGTGCCAGCAGTCCCGGGACAGTCTTCTACGAGCAGTACTTC.

The V call is TRBV2, the J call TRBJ1-4, with 8 bases matching TRBD1. The CDR3 extends over 13 amino acids. V was clipped by 10 bases and J by 4 bases; unmatched bases: 5. The germline CDR1 and CDR2 sequences are SNHLY and FYNNEI. This CDR3 reads CAIPGGNNEKLFF. CDR3 DNA: TGTGCCATACCAGGGGGCAATAATGAAAAACTGTTTTTT. Looking up the rest from reference TRBV2 and TRBJ1-4 gives the full variable domain: EPEVTQTPSHQVTQMGQEVILRCVPISNHLYFYWYRQILGQKVEFLVSFYNNEISEKSEIFDDQFSVERPDGSNFTLKIRSTKLEDSAMYFCAIPGGNNEKLFFGSGTQLSVL.

This sequence joins TRBV2 and TRBJ1-5; TRBD1 is a possible D gene (6 bases). Trimming left V 5 bases short and J 3 bases short, with 14 bases between. This CDR3 comprises 15 residues. Germline V gene data show CDR1 as SNHLY and CDR2 as FYNNEI. The CDR3 nucleotides are TGTGCCAGCAGTACACAGGGCGTAAACAATCAGCCCCAGCATTTT. Translated, it gives CASSTQGVNNQPQHF.

The V and J genes are TRBV5-6 and TRBJ2-1, with 8 positions matching TRBD2. J lost 7 bases, V lost 2 bases, and 8 bases had no gene match. CDR1 SGHDT and CDR2 YYEEEE come from the germline V gene. The CDR3 runs 15 residues. CDR3 amino acids: CASSFLMGLVNEQFF. The CDR3 DNA is TGTGCCAGCAGCTTCCTCATGGGACTAGTTAATGAGCAGTTCTTC.

The V call is TRBV2, the J call TRBJ1-2; D not resolved. Germline assignment: CDR1 SNHLY and CDR2 FYNNEI. This CDR3 region has 13 residues. V lost 8 bases and J 4 bases, leaving 14 bases between the germline ends. Written as DNA, the CDR3 is TGTGCCAGCGGGCTACAGTCAGGCTATGGCTACACCTTC. Translating it yields CASGLQSGYGYTF.

In nucleotides, the CDR3 is TGTGCCAGCACGGGGGGACTGAAATACGAGCAGTACTTC. Amino acids: CASTGGLKYEQYF. This rearrangement joins TRBV28 to TRBJ2-7; 7 bases fit TRBD2. Per germline, CDR1 MDHEN and CDR2 SYDVKM. After removal of 7 bases from V and 4 bases from J, the junction contained 7 bases not matched to a gene. The CDR3 runs to 13 residues.

As concerns this clone: Sequence at one end of the junction differs from germline and may be a read error. V gene TRBV6-5 combines with J gene TRBJ2-7; D call uncertain. The length of the CDR3 is 15 residues. Looked up from germline, CDR1 is MNHEY and CDR2 is SVGAGI. CDR3 sequence reads: CASSYSMPDSYEQHF. The DNA of the CDR3 is TGTGCCAGCAGTTACTCGATGCCTGACTCCTACGAGCAGCACTTC.

The rearrangement joins TRBV4-1 to TRBJ2-5; D is perhaps TRBD2 (5 bases). The CDR3 runs to 13 residues. Trimming shortened V by 3 bases and J by 7 bases, and 12 bases separated the two germline ends. Germline CDR1 MGHRA, CDR2 YSYEKL. The CDR3 spells CASSQVGERTQYF. CDR3 DNA sequence: TGCGCCAGCAGCCAGGTCGGGGAGCGGACCCAGTACTTC.

The rearrangement links TRBV5-4 to TRBJ2-3; 7 positions agree with TRBD1. CDR1 SGHNT and CDR2 YYREEE come from the germline V gene (reference sequence). J was trimmed by 1 base and V by 4 bases; bases with no gene match: 0. This CDR3 contains 13 residues. CDR3 sequence reads: CASSRGRTDTQYF. Written as DNA, the CDR3 is TGTGCCAGCAGCAGGGGGCGCACAGATACGCAGTATTTT.

The chain employs TRBV4-1 and TRBJ2-1, with TRBD1 matching over 9 bases. The length of the CDR3 is 15 residues. Trimming at V came to 3 bases and at J to 2 bases, leaving 2 bases not matched to a gene. Germline V gene lookup returns CDR1 MGHRA and CDR2 YSYEKL. The CDR3 region is CASSQGQGPYNEQFF. CDR3 DNA sequence: TGCGCCAGCAGCCAGGGACAGGGTCCCTACAATGAGCAGTTCTTC.

V and J are TRBV2 and TRBJ2-5, with 9 bases lining up with TRBD2. The CDR3 covers 20 residues. After removal of 5 bases from V and 1 base from J, the junction contained 20 bases not matched to a gene. Germline-derived CDR1 and CDR2 are SNHLY and FYNNEI. CDR3 loop: CASSISLGGFSTSGQETQYF. DNA of the CDR3: TGTGCCAGCAGTATATCCCTCGGGGGGTTTTCGACTAGCGGCCAAGAGACCCAGTACTTC. Full variable domain (missing parts from reference TRBV2 and TRBJ2-5): EPEVTQTPSHQVTQMGQEVILRCVPISNHLYFYWYRQILGQKVEFLVSFYNNEISEKSEIFDDQFSVERPDGSNFTLKIRSTKLEDSAMYFCASSISLGGFSTSGQETQYFGPGTRLLVL.

The chain links TRBV5-1 to TRBJ2-3; 8 positions match TRBD2. Germline CDR1 reads SGHRS; CDR2 reads YFSETQ. This CDR3 is built from 15 residues. V dropped 5 bases and J dropped 6; count of bases not matched to a gene: 11. Here the CDR3 reads CASRPGLGVRDTQYF. DNA for the CDR3: TGCGCCAGCAGACCGGGACTAGGGGTTCGGGATACGCAGTATTTT.

The chain links TRBV1 to TRBJ2-3; TRBD2 is the table's D call, not checked against the DNA. TRBV1 is annotated as a pseudogene. The CDR3 runs 16 residues. The CDR3 nucleotides read TGCACCAGCAGCGGTGGGGATGGGACTAGCTCCCCTACGCAGTATTTT. It specifies CTSSGGDGTSSPTQYF.

The chain uses TRBV19 and TRBJ2-7; D perhaps matches TRBD1 (6 bases). Germline V lookup: CDR1 LNHDA, CDR2 SQIVND (reference sequence). CDR3 length: 15 residues. With 3 bases removed from V and 2 bases from J, the gap between germline ends came to 14 bases. CDR3 coding DNA: TGTGCCAGTAGTATCCAGGGGTTAGAGACCTACGAGCAGTACTTC. This encodes CASSIQGLETYEQYF.